The source of this T cell receptor beta chain is a study of blood T cell repertoires in COVID-19. Original handling: Nucleated cell counts were estimated from reference gene primer amplification. Profiled with immunoSEQ multiplex PCR; TCRdb holds only in-frame clones, not every one. V and J calls and clone size are copied from that table; D and trimming were computed from the DNA. The data show about 51,000 clones, 85% to 90% seen once. The CDR3 is made up of 16 amino acids. Germline-derived CDR1 and CDR2 are SGHRS and YFSETQ. V dropped 0 bases and J dropped 6; count of bases not matched to a gene: 10.

The chain recombines TRBV5-1 with TRBJ1-2, with 8 bases aligning to TRBD1. This receptor was obtained from a man older than 75 with active COVID-19. The sequenced material came from peripheral blood. This chain's CDR3 is CASSLGAGGVQDGYTF. In DNA form, the CDR3 reads TGCGCCAGCAGCTTGGGGGCAGGGGGCGTTCAGGATGGCTACACCTTC. The variable domain in full, completed from reference TRBV5-1 and TRBJ1-2, reads KAGVTQTPRYLIKTRGQQVTLSCSPISGHRSVSWYQQTPGQGLQFLFEYFSETQRNKGNFPGRFSGRQFSNSRSEMNVSTLELGDSALYLCASSLGAGGVQDGYTFGSGTRLTVV.